This record concerns one T cell receptor beta chain sequence. The antigen this receptor binds is unknown. Per-base qualities were not stored, and no clone one base away is much larger. The CDR3 numbers 13 residues from cysteine through phenylalanine. The kept DNA is CDR3 alone, 39 bases in frame from the first base. From a lookup of the germline V gene (reference sequence), CDR1 and CDR2 are LNHDA and SQIVND. V was cut back by 3 bases and J by 3 bases, leaving a gap of 8 bases between them. The sample's time point label, decoded: baseline, week 1 (first vaccination visit). According to the study, the label for this sample's treatment or condition signals: pre-vaccination baseline after standard-of-care therapy. Newly diagnosed WHO grade 3 or 4 IDH1-mutant astrocytomas showing loss of nuclear ATRX were present in the donors. The samples were drawn from NOA16, a multicentre, single-arm, open-label phase I trial in Germany that tested a mutant IDH1 peptide vaccine in humans for the first time. Blood drawn at visit V03 was used as the baseline sample for immunogenicity testing. Genomic DNA for TCRB sequencing was extracted from EDTA blood using the DNeasy Blood and Tissue Kit.

The sample comes from a study of a mutant IDH1 vaccine in newly diagnosed glioma (dated by TCRdb to the early 2020s). Describing the broader study: The roughly 33 treated patients were approximately 62% male and around 40% female, with a mean age of about 43 years. Prior to enrollment, standard therapy consisting of radiotherapy alone, temozolomide alone, or radiochemotherapy with temozolomide had been administered to patients, with the combination being received by most patients. Longitudinal TCRB deep sequencing was done for 20 to 25 treated patients, wherever samples were available for exploratory analyses. Peripheral blood was collected at six visits: V03 (baseline), V05, V07, V10, V12 and V13.

What the authors observed across the whole study: The authors noted that analyses of patient blood samples could not be reproduced because of sample limitations. Pseudoprogression seemed to be unrelated to changes in the top peripheral T cell clonotypes found by TCRB sequencing. Availability determined which PBMC samples were chosen for TCRB deep sequencing. Vaccine-induced immune responses across multiple MHC alleles were detected in 93.3% of patients.

The library came from the immunoSEQ multiplex PCR assay. The hsTCRB Kit was used according to the manufacturer's protocol to amplify rearranged TCR beta chain sequences. Sequencing of TCRB libraries was carried out on an Illumina MiSeq. As for how the authors treated the data: The kit vendor's proprietary platform handled demultiplexing, trimming and gene mapping. TCRdb mirrors the immuneACCESS table, restricted to in-frame sequences. Some clones are absent from its copies; in checked studies, under half trace to an unresolved V gene, and the reason for the others is unknown. The V and J calls and clone size come from that table; D and trimming were worked out from the DNA. This sample gives tens of thousands of clones in total; less than 85% of them show up just once. In total, the top ten clones hold more than 8% of the sample.

The receptor chain draws on TRBV19 and TRBJ1-1; TRBD1 could be the D gene, as 5 bases match. The TCR originated in a man aged 50 to 60 with glioma. This material consisted of PBMCs, taken from a glioma patient treated with radiotherapy, temozolomide or both. The bases read TGTGCCAGTAGTATCGACAGAGACACTGAAGCTTTCTTT. This is translated as CASSIDRDTEAFF.